What follows describes a single T cell receptor (beta chain). Antigen specificity is unknown. Generated by immunoSEQ multiplex PCR, the TCRdb table keeps only in-frame clones and is missing some. Of 75,000 to 85,000 clones in the sample, 91% were seen once. Time point of the sample: week 5, during vaccination. Vaccinated patients received 300 ug of mutant IDH1 20-mer peptide per dose, with topical imiquimod. The data originate from a study of a mutant IDH1 vaccine in newly diagnosed glioma. Study overall: Eight vaccinations went to patients in weeks 1, 3, 5, 7, 11, 15, 19, 23. Initiation of the vaccine course occurred 4-6 weeks after radiotherapy alone, or alongside temozolomide cycles.

In germline, CDR1 is MRHNA, CDR2 SNTAGT. The CDR3 consists of 15 residues. J lost 4 bases, V lost 7 bases, and 7 bases had no gene match. The chain employs TRBV6-4 and TRBJ2-5, with 12 bases fitting TRBD1. Specimen: PBMCs, collected from a glioma patient whose treatment included an IDH1 peptide vaccine. This clonotype was obtained from a woman between 45 and 65 years old with glioma. The CDR3 DNA sequence: TGTGCCAGCACCCGGGGACAGGGGGCCCGAGAGACCCAGTACTTC. This codes for CASTRGQGARETQYF.